This TCR beta chain was sequenced during a study of a mutant IDH1 vaccine in newly diagnosed glioma. Across the whole study: The start of vaccination came 4-6 weeks after radiotherapy alone, or with temozolomide cycles. Visit V13 took place at week 47, and visit V12 happened at week 35.

On this clone itself: The antigen is undetermined.

Method: immunoSEQ multiplex PCR; TCRdb's copy keeps in-frame clones and lacks some. The data show some 38,000 clones, with 65% to 85% seen just once and about 9.6% held by the top ten. Trimming shortened V by 1 base and J by 2 bases, and 4 bases separated the two germline ends. Germline CDR1 SGHTA, CDR2 FQGNSA. The CDR3 has 13 amino acids. Time point given: week 47, end of study. Each dose delivered 300 ug of mutant IDH1 20-mer peptide subcutaneously with imiquimod. Sequenced here: PBMCs, sampled from a glioma patient whose treatment included an IDH1 peptide vaccine. The V and J genes are TRBV7-2 and TRBJ2-3; D gene uncertain. The receptor comes from a man between 40 and 49 years old with glioma. The CDR3 coding sequence is TGTGCCAGCAGCTTAGGCTACACAGATACGCAGTATTTT. This codes for CASSLGYTDTQYF.